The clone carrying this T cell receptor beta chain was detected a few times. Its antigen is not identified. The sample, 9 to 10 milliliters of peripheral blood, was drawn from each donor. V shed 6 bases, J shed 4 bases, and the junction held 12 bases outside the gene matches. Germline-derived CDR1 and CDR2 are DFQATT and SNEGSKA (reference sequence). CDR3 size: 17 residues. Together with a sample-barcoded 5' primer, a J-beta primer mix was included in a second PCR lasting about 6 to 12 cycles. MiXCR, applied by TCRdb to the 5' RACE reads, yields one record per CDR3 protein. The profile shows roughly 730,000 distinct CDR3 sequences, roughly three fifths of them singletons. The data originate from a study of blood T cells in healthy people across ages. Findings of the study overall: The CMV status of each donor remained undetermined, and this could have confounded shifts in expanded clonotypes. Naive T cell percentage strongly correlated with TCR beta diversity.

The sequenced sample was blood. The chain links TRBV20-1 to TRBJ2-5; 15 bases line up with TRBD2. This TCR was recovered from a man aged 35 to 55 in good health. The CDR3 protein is CSAPPGTSGGKGETQYF. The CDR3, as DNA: TGCAGTGCCCCGCCCGGGACTAGCGGGGGGAAAGGAGAGACCCAGTACTTC.